The clone carrying this T cell receptor beta chain was seen only once. Antigen: not known. The method was immunoSEQ multiplex PCR; TCRdb's version includes in-frame clones alone and lacks a portion of them. The sample holds about 41,000 clones, around 73% seen once. The record originates from a study of OX40 agonist ivuxolimab in advanced cancers. Overall study results and limits: Clones of CD4+ and CD8+ blood T cells grew by week 6 at doses of 0.1 to 3.0 mg/kg.

Trimming removed 1 base from V and 0 bases from J; junction bases left unmatched: 3. Germline V gives CDR1 LNHNV, CDR2 YYDKDF (reference sequence). This CDR3 spans 15 amino acids. This sequence was found in an adult with an advanced solid tumor such as melanoma, head and neck, liver or kidney cancer. The material was CD4+ or CD8+ T cells sorted from blood, obtained in a trial of the OX40 agonist ivuxolimab. The chain has TRBV15 and TRBJ2-7, with 7 bases lining up with TRBD1. For the CDR3, the DNA is TGTGCCACCAGCAGAGTAGGGGGCCTCTCCTACGAGCAGTACTTC. Encoded protein: CATSRVGGLSYEQYF.